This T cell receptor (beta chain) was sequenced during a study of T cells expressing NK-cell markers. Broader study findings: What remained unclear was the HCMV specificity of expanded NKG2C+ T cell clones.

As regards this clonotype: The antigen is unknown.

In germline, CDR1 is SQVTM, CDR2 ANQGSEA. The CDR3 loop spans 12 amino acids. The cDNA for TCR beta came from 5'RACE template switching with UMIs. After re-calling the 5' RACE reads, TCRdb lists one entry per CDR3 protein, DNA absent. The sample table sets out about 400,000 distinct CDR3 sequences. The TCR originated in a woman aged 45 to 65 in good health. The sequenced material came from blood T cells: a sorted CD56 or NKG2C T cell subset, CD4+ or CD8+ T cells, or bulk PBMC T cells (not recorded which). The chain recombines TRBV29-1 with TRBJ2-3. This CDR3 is CSGQPSTDTQYF.